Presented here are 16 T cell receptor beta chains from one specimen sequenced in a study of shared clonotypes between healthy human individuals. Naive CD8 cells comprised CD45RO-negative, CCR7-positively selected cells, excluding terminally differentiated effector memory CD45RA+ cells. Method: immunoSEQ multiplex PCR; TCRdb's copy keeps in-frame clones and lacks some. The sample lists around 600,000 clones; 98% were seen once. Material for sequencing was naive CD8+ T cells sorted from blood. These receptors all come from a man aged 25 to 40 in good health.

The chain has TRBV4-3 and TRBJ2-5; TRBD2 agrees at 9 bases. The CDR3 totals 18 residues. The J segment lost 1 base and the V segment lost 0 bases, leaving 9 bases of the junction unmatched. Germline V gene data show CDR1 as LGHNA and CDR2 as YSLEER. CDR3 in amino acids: CASSQDPELAGIQETQYF. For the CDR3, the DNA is TGCGCCAGCAGCCAAGATCCGGAGCTAGCGGGAATCCAAGAGACCCAGTACTTC.

The CDR3 region is CATGTGDGYTF. The CDR3 DNA reads TGTGCCACCGGGACAGGGGATGGCTACACCTTC. The V call is TRBV6-6, the J call TRBJ1-2; 10 bases match TRBD1. V gave up 10 bases and J gave up 6 bases; unmatched junction bases: 2. This CDR3 contains 11 residues. CDR1 MNHNY and CDR2 SVGAGI come from the germline V gene (reference sequence).

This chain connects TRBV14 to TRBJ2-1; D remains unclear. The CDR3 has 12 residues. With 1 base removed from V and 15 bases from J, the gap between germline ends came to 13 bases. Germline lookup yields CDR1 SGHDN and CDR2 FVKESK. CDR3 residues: CASSQVWPELFF. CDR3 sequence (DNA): TGTGCCAGCAGCCAAGTTTGGCCTGAACTGTTCTTC.

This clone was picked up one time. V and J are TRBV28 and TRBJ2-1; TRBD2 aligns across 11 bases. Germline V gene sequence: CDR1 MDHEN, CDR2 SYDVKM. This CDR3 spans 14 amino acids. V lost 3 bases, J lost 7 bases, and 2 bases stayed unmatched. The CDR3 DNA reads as TGTGCCAGCAGTTTGTGGACTAGCGGGAATGAGCAGTTCTTC. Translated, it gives CASSLWTSGNEQFF. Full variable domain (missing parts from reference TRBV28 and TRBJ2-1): DVKVTQSSRYLVKRTGEKVFLECVQDMDHENMFWYRQDPGLGLRLIYFSYDVKMKEKGDIPEGYSVSREKKERFSLILESASTNQTSMYLCASSLWTSGNEQFFGPGTRLTVL.

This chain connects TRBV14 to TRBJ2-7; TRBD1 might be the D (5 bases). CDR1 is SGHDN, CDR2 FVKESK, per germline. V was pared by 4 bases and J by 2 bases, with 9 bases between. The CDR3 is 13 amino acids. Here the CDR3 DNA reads TGTGCCAGCAGCCTAGACAGAACCTACGAGCAGTACTTC. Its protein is CASSLDRTYEQYF.

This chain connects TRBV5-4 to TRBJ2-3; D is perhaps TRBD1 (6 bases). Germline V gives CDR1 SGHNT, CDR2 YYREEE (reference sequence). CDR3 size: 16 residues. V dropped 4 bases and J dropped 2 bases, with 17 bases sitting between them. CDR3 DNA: TGTGCCAGCAGCCCATGGACAGTCTCAATCACAGATACGCAGTATTTT. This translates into CASSPWTVSITDTQYF.

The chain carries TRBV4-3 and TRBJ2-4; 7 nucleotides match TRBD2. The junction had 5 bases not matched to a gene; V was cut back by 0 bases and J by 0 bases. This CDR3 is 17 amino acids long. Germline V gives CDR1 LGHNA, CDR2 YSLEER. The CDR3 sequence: CASSQDGAGVAKNIQYF. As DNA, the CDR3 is TGCGCCAGCAGCCAAGATGGTGCGGGAGTAGCCAAAAACATTCAGTACTTC.

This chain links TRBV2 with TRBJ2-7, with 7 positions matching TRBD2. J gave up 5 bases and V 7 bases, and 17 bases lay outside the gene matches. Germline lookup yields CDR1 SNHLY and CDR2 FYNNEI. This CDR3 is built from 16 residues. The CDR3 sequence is CASKMSGIPPYDEQYF. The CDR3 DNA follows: TGTGCCAGCAAAATGAGCGGGATCCCACCTTATGACGAGCAGTACTTC.

The CDR3 protein is CASLGASGSSETQYF. CDR3 nucleotide sequence: TGTGCCAGCCTGGGGGCTAGCGGGAGTTCGGAGACCCAGTACTTC. The V and J genes are TRBV7-9 and TRBJ2-5; 10 nucleotides agree with TRBD2. The CDR3 has 15 residues. Germline V lookup: CDR1 SEHNR, CDR2 FQNEAQ (reference sequence). Trimming at V came to 8 bases and at J to 5 bases, leaving 11 bases not matched to a gene.

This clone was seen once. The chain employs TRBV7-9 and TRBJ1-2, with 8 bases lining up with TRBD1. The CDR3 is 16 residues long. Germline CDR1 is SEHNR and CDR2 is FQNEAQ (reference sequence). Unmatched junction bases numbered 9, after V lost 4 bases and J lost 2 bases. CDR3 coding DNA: TGTGCCAGCAGCTACGGATCAGGGGGCGGCAACTATGGCTACACCTTC. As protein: CASSYGSGGGNYGYTF.

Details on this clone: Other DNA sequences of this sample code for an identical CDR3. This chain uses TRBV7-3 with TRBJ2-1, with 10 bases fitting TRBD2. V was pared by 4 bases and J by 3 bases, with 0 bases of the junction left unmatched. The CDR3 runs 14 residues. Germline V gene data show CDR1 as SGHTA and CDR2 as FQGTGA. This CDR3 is CASSSSGSYNEQFF. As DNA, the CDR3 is TGTGCCAGCAGCTCTAGCGGGAGCTACAATGAGCAGTTCTTC.

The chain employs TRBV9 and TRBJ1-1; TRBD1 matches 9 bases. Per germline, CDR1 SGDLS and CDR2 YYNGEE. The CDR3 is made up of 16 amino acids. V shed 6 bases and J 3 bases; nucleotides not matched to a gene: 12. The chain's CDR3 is CASNRNRDRVDTEAFF. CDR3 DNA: TGTGCCAGCAACCGGAACCGGGACAGGGTTGACACTGAAGCTTTCTTT.

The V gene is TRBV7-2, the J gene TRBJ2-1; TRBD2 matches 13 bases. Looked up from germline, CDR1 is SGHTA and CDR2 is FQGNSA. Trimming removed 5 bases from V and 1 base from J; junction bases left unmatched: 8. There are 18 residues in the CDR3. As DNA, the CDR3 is TGTGCCAGCAGCCCCGGACTAGCGGGAGCGCGTTCCTACAATGAGCAGTTCTTC. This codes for CASSPGLAGARSYNEQFF.

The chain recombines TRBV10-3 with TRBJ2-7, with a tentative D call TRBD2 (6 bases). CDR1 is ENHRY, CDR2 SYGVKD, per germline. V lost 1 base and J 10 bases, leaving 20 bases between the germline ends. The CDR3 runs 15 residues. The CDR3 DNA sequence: TGTGCCATCAGTGAGTACCGGGACTCCCCCAGCAGTCAGTACTTC. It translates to CAISEYRDSPSSQYF.

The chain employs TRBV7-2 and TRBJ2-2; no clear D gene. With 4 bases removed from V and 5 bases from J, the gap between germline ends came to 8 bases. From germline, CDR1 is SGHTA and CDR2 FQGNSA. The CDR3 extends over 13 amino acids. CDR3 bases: TGTGCCAGCAGCTCTACAGTGACCGGGGAGCTGTTTTTT. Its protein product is CASSSTVTGELFF.

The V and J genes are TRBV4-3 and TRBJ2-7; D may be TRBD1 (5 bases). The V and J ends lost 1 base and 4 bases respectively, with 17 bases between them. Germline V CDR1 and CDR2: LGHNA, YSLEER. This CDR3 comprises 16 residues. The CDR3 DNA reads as TGCGCCAGCAGCCAAGGCTTACGGCAGGGCCGTTACGAGCAGTACTTC. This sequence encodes CASSQGLRQGRYEQYF.